This section outlines one T cell receptor (beta chain) sequence together with its context. These data are taken from a study of shared clonotypes between healthy human individuals. Only in-frame clones appear in the TCRdb table, and some are missing; sequencing was by immunoSEQ multiplex PCR. This repertoire shows around 2.3 million clones, around 95% found once; its top ten account for 0.1% to 0.15%. This TCR was sampled from a man in his late teens or twenties in good health. The sample consisted of naive CD4+ T cells sorted from blood. Subset meaning: CD45RA+ positively selected.

CDR3 residues: CASSVLMDNSPLHF. The CDR3 nucleotides are TGTGCCAGCAGCGTCCTCATGGATAATTCACCCCTCCACTTT. V gene TRBV9 combines with J gene TRBJ1-6; D remains unclear. The CDR3 covers 14 residues. The germline V gene encodes CDR1 SGDLS and CDR2 YYNGEE. V shed 2 bases and J shed 5 bases, with 8 bases lying between them.